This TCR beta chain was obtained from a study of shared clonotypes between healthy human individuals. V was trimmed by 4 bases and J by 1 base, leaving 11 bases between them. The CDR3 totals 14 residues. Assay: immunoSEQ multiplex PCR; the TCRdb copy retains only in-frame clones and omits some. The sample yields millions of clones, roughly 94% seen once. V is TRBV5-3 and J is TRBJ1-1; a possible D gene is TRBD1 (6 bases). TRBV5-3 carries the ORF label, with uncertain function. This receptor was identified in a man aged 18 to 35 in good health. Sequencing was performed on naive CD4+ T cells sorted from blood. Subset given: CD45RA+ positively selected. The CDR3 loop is CARSLLQGNTEAFF. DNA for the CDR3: TGTGCCAGAAGCCTCCTACAGGGGAACACTGAAGCTTTCTTT.